The sequence of this T cell receptor (beta chain) was determined in a study of control samples from healthy donors and cancer patients. This table comes from immunoSEQ multiplex PCR, and its TCRdb copy is limited to in-frame clones, with some not included. The repertoire includes approximately 76,000 clones, 80% to 90% of them detected once, and around a tenth sits in the top ten. The CDR3 loop spans 15 amino acids. The V gene's germline CDR1 is SGHRS and CDR2 YFSETQ. J gave up 10 bases and V 0 bases, and 3 bases lay outside the gene matches. The gene calls are TRBV5-1 and TRBJ1-6; 11 nucleotides agree with TRBD1. The TCR originated in a man between 60 and 70 years old with head and neck cancer. Sequenced input: PBMCs. CDR3 in DNA: TGCGCCAGCAGCTTGGGGGACAGGGGGGAGTCACCCCTCCACTTT. Amino acid sequence: CASSLGDRGESPLHF. Full variable domain (remainder filled in from reference TRBV5-1 and TRBJ1-6): KAGVTQTPRYLIKTRGQQVTLSCSPISGHRSVSWYQQTPGQGLQFLFEYFSETQRNKGNFPGRFSGRQFSNSRSEMNVSTLELGDSALYLCASSLGDRGESPLHFGNGTRLTVT.